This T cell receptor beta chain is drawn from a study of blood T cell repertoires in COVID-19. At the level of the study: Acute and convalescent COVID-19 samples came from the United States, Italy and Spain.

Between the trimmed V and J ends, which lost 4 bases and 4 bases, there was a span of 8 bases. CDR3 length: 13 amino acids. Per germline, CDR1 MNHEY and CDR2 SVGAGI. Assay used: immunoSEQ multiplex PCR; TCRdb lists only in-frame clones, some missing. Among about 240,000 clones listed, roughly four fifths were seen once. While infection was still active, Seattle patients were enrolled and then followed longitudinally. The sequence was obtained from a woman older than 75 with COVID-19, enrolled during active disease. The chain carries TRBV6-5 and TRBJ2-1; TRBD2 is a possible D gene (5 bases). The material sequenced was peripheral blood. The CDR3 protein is CASSLSGYNEQFF. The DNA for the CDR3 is TGTGCCAGCAGTTTGTCGGGATACAATGAGCAGTTCTTC.